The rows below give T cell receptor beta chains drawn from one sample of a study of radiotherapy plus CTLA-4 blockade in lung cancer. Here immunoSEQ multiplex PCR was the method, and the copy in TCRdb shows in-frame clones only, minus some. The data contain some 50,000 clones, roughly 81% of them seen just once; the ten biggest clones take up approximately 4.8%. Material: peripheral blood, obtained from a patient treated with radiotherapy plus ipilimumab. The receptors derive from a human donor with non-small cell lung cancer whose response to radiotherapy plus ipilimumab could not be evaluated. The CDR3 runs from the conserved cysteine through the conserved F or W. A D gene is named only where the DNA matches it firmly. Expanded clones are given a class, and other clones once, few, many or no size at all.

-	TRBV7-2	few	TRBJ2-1	TGTGCCAGCAGCTTAACGGGAACTAGCAATGAGCAGTTCTTC	CASSLTGTSNEQFF
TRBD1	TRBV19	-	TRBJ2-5	TGTGCCAGTAGTATGCGGACAGGGGGCGGGGAGACCCAGTACTTC	CASSMRTGGGETQYF
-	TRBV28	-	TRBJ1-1	TGTGCCAGCGGGGCAGGGGAGAACACTGAAGCTTTCTTT	CASGAGENTEAFF
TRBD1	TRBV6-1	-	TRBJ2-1	TGTGCCAGTTCCGCCTCGGACAGGGGCTACAATGAGCAGTTCTTC	CASSASDRGYNEQFF
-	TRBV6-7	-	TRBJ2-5	TGTGCCAGCAGAACGAGGGAAGAGACCCAGTACTTC	CASRTREETQYF
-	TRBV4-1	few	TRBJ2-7	TGCGCCAGCCGGGGGTCCGAGCAGTACTTC	CASRGSEQYF
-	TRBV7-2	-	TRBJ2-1	TGTGCCAGCAGCGAGGACTGGCGGGGCAATGAGCAGTTCTTC	CASSEDWRGNEQFF
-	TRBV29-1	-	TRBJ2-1	TGCAGCGTTGCAGCGGGTAATGAGCAGTTCTTC	CSVAAGNEQFF
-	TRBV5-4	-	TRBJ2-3	TGTGCCAGCAGCTTCGACAGGACCACAGATACGCAGTATTTT	CASSFDRTTDTQYF
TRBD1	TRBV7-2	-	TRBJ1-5	TGTGCCAGCAGCTTCTACGGACAGGGTGGCAATCAGCCCCAGCATTTT	CASSFYGQGGNQPQHF
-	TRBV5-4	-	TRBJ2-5	TGTGCCAGCAGCTTGTCAGTTCTCGAGACCCAGTACTTC	CASSLSVLETQYF
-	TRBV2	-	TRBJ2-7	TGTGCCAGCAGTGACTCTTTGTTGGGGACAGTCAAAGAAGCGGGAGTTGTCCCCTACGAGCAGTACTTC	CASSDSLLGTVKEAGVVPYEQYF
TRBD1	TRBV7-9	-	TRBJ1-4	TGTGCCAGCAGCCAAACCGGGACAGGTTATGAAAAACTGTTTTTT	CASSQTGTGYEKLFF
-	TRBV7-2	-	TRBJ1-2	TGTGCCAGCAGCCCTACCCATGGCTACACCTTC	CASSPTHGYTF
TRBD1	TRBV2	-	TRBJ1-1	TGTGCCAGCAGACTCGACAGGGTTTGGACTGAAGCTTTCTTT	CASRLDRVWTEAFF
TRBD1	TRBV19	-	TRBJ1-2	TGTGCCAGTAGTCACAGGGGGCTAGGATCCGGACACTATGGCTACACCTTC	CASSHRGLGSGHYGYTF